The T cell receptor beta chain described here comes from a study of CD8 T cells in Susac syndrome. Reverse transcription of roughly 0.45 to 1 ug RNA was performed with random hexamers. Coverage of TCR beta CDR3 amplification by immunoSEQ multiplex PCR extended to 54 Vbeta and 13 Jbeta. MiXCR was run by TCRdb on the immunoSEQ multiplex PCR reads, yielding one entry per CDR3 protein. This sample has some 130,000 distinct CDR3 sequences; 90% to 95% occur once, and the top ten carry more than 0.095%. The V gene end was trimmed by 3 bases and the J gene end by 4 bases; junction bases not matched to a gene: 5. CDR1 is SNHLY and CDR2 is FYNNEI in the germline V gene. CDR3 length: 14 amino acids.

This sequence originates from a human donor in good health. The chain is built from TRBV2 and TRBJ2-7; 8 bases align to TRBD2. The source material was CD4+ T cells from PBMCs. The CDR3: CASSEAGGRYEQYF. The DNA for the CDR3 is TGTGCCAGCAGTGAGGCGGGAGGAAGATACGAGCAGTACTTC.